This TCR beta chain was sequenced in a study of T cell responses to AZD1222 COVID-19 vaccine. Germline values: CDR1 SEHNR, CDR2 FQNEAQ (reference sequence). Trimming took off 5 bases at V and 0 bases at J, with 10 bases between the two ends. The CDR3 is 15 residues long. Sequencing used immunoSEQ multiplex PCR; TCRdb keeps in-frame clones, though not all of them. Of over 95,000 clones listed, more than 75% were seen once; the top ten hold roughly 12%. The chain recombines TRBV7-9 with TRBJ1-4; D not certain. This sample comprised peripheral blood, obtained on day 0 of AZD1222 vaccination. This receptor was obtained from an adult in good health. This chain's CDR3 is CASSAWTTTNEKLFF. The CDR3 region has the DNA TGTGCCAGCAGCGCCTGGACTACAACTAATGAAAAACTGTTTTTT.